The clone carrying this TCR beta chain was observed at least ten times. Its antigen is still unknown. The data were taken from a study of CD8+CD57+ T cells in acquired aplastic anemia. At the level of the study: DNA per sorted CD4+ or CD8+ sample ranged about 0.17 to 30 ug, averaging about 3 ug. Where healthy donors were concerned, CD4+ cells averaged approximately 9.9 million reads. General study points: No significant patient-versus-control difference appeared in CD8+ Simpson's diversity.

Genomic DNA provided the template from which TCR beta VDJ and CDR3 profiles were obtained. In TCRdb, the reads were re-called with MiXCR into one record per CDR3 protein. This sample has a few hundred thousand distinct CDR3 sequences, with 34% found just once. Looked up from germline, CDR1 is SGHRS and CDR2 is YFSETQ. Unmatched junction bases numbered 3, after V lost 0 bases and J lost 9 bases. The CDR3 totals 15 residues. The chain employs TRBV5-1 and TRBJ1-6, with 10 bases identical to TRBD1. Sequencing used sorted CD4+, CD8+, or CD8+CD57+ T cells (not recorded which) from PBMCs. The clonotype comes from a human donor in good health, serving as a control. Here the CDR3 DNA reads TGCGCCAGCAGCTTGGAGACAGGGGGCGTTTCACCCCTCCACTTT. This sequence encodes CASSLETGGVSPLHF.